These T cell receptor beta chains were read from a single sample in a study of long-term antiretroviral therapy in people with HIV. The assay was immunoSEQ multiplex PCR, and TCRdb's table has in-frame clones only and misses some. Of about 17,000 clones detected, 60% to 85% appear once; the ten largest clones hold approximately 8.2%. The sequencing used unsorted PBMCs, collected at the start of antiretroviral therapy. Receptor source: a man in his thirties or forties with HIV. The CDR3 runs from the conserved cysteine through the conserved F or W. D genes are given only for firm matches. A clone size is listed for some rows: how often the clone was seen (once, few, many), or a class if it is expanded.

>.|few|TRBJ1-1|TRBV6-5
TGTGCCAGCAGACCCGGACAGCCTAACACTGAAGCTTTCTTT
CASRPGQPNTEAFF
>TRBD1|.|TRBJ2-1|TRBV7-8
TGTGCCAGCAGGACTAACAGGGGGCATCTTTACAATGAGCAGTTCTTC
CASRTNRGHLYNEQFF
>.|.|TRBJ2-2|TRBV9
TGTGCCAGCAGCGACGGGAGCGACACCGGGGAGCTGTTTTTT
CASSDGSDTGELFF
>.|.|TRBJ2-1|TRBV7-2
TGTGCCAGCAGCCGACAGGTGGTGGTTGGTGGTGAGCAGTTCTTC
CASSRQVVVGGEQFF
>.|.|TRBJ1-1|TRBV14
TGTGCCAGCAGCCAAGGCTGGACAGTAGCGACTGAAGCTTTCTTT
CASSQGWTVATEAFF
>.|.|TRBJ1-2|TRBV30
TGTGCCTGGACAGCCGGGGTACAGGGTTATGGCTACACCTTC
CAWTAGVQGYGYTF
>TRBD2|.|TRBJ2-3|TRBV19
TGTGCCAGTACCGGGGGGGGCTTTCTCACAGATACGCAGTATTTT
CASTGGGFLTDTQYF
>TRBD1|.|TRBJ1-2|TRBV28
TGTGCCAGCAGTTTGGGGCAGGGGGGACACTATGGCTACACCTTC
CASSLGQGGHYGYTF
>TRBD2|.|TRBJ2-5|TRBV7-2
TGTGCCAGCAGCTTAGAACCCCCGACTAGCTTGGAGACCCAGTACTTC
CASSLEPPTSLETQYF
>.|.|TRBJ2-1|TRBV11-2
TGTGCCAGCAGCTTAGAGCCGGGACCCTACAATGAGCAGTTCTTC
CASSLEPGPYNEQFF
>TRBD2|once|TRBJ2-1|TRBV4-3
TGCGCCAGCAGCCAAGCTCAGACTAGCGGGGGGGCCGCCTACAATGAGCAGTTCTTC
CASSQAQTSGGAAYNEQFF
>.|.|TRBJ2-3|TRBV15
TGTGCCACCAGCCCACCGTGGGACTCGCACACAGATACGCAGTATTTT
CATSPPWDSHTDTQYF
>.|.|TRBJ2-3|TRBV10-3
TGTGCCATCAGAACAGGGACAAGCACAGATACGCAGTATTTT
CAIRTGTSTDTQYF
>.|.|TRBJ1-6|TRBV30
TGTGCCTGGGAGGAAAATTCACCCCTCCACTTT
CAWEENSPLHF
>.|few|TRBJ2-1|TRBV19
TGTGCCAGTACACTAGGGGGGCCGTACAATGAGCAGTTCTTC
CASTLGGPYNEQFF
>.|few|TRBJ1-5|TRBV7-9
TGTGCCAGCAGCTTAGGTTTGGCAGGTTTCCAGCCCCAGCATTTT
CASSLGLAGFQPQHF
>.|.|TRBJ1-6|TRBV5-1
TGCGCCAGCAGCTTGGGGGGGACACGGGATCGATCACCCCTCCACTTT
CASSLGGTRDRSPLHF
>.|.|TRBJ2-5|TRBV30
TGTGCCTGGAGCTCCGGGCAAGAGACCCAGTACTTC
CAWSSGQETQYF
>TRBD2|.|TRBJ2-2|TRBV30
TGTGCCTGGAGTGGTCGGGTGGGGAAGGCTAGCGGGCACGTCACCGGGGAGCTGTTTTTT
CAWSGRVGKASGHVTGELFF
>TRBD1|.|TRBJ2-1|TRBV5-4
TGTGCCAGCAACATCAGGGTAGAGGGGGCGGGTGAGCAGTTCTTC
CASNIRVEGAGEQFF
>TRBD1|few|TRBJ2-7|TRBV19
TGTGCCAGTAGTACTAACACCGGGACAGGGGGCTACGAGCAGTACTTC
CASSTNTGTGGYEQYF
>.|.|TRBJ1-1|TRBV5-1
TGCGCCAGCAGCCCAATGGAGGTTGCTGAAGCTTTCTTT
CASSPMEVAEAFF
>.|few|TRBJ2-3|TRBV10-2
TGCGCCAGCAGTGAGCTAGCTAGCACAGATACGCAGTATTTT
CASSELASTDTQYF
>.|.|TRBJ2-1|TRBV10-2
TGCGCCAGCAGTGAGGAGGGGGAGACGAGTAATGAGCAGTTCTTC
CASSEEGETSNEQFF
>TRBD1|few|TRBJ1-4|TRBV6-1
TGTGCCAGCAGGCAGGGGGCTCCATGGGAAAAACTGTTTTTT
CASRQGAPWEKLFF
>TRBD2|.|TRBJ2-3|TRBV2
TGTGCCAGCAGTGGCGGGGGTGGACCAGATACGCAGTATTTT
CASSGGGGPDTQYF
>.|.|TRBJ2-1|TRBV28
TGTGCCAGCAGTTTCCCCAGGGGTAATGAGCAGTTCTTC
CASSFPRGNEQFF
>.|.|TRBJ2-2|TRBV11-3
TGTGCCAGCAGCTTAGTGGGCGGGGACACCGGGGAGCTGTTTTTT
CASSLVGGDTGELFF
>.|few|TRBJ2-7|TRBV6-5
TGTGCCAGCACCCCCCGGGAGACCTACGAGCAGTACTTC
CASTPRETYEQYF
>TRBD1|.|TRBJ1-5|TRBV28
TGTGCCAGCGGGGGACAGGGGTACCAGCCCCAGCATTTT
CASGGQGYQPQHF
>.|.|TRBJ2-3|TRBV19
TGTGCCAGTAGTCCTGGGTGGGGGACCACAGATACGCAGTATTTT
CASSPGWGTTDTQYF
>.|.|TRBJ1-2|TRBV7-9
TGTGCCAGCAGCCGAGAGGGTGGTGGCTATGGCTACACCTTC
CASSREGGGYGYTF
>TRBD2|.|TRBJ2-3|TRBV13
TGTGCCAGCAGCGGTGAACTAGCGGGGACAGATACGCAGTATTTT
CASSGELAGTDTQYF
>.|few|TRBJ2-5|TRBV7-9
TGTGCCAGCATAGGACAGAGGGAGACCCAGTACTTC
CASIGQRETQYF
>.|.|TRBJ1-4|TRBV4-3
TGCGCCAGCAGCCAAGAGCGGAGTAATGAAAAACTGTTTTTT
CASSQERSNEKLFF
>TRBD1|.|TRBJ2-1|TRBV4-1
TGCGCCAGCAGCCCTTGGGACAGCTCCTACAATGAGCAGTTCTTC
CASSPWDSSYNEQFF
>TRBD2|.|TRBJ2-1|TRBV4-3
TGCGCCAGCAGCCACGGGACTACCTCCGATGAGCAGTTCTTC
CASSHGTTSDEQFF
>.|.|TRBJ1-2|TRBV4-3
TGCGCCAGCAGCCAAGATAGAGGGATGGATGGCTACACCTTC
CASSQDRGMDGYTF
>TRBD1|.|TRBJ1-2|TRBV30
TGTGCCTGGGGACCGACAGGGGAAGGAGGCTACACCTTC
CAWGPTGEGGYTF
>.|.|TRBJ2-4|TRBV7-2
TGTGCCAGCAGCTTAGGAGGAGTGAAGGTTGGCAAAAACATTCAGTACTTC
CASSLGGVKVGKNIQYF
>.|.|TRBJ2-7|TRBV15
TGTGCCACCAGCAGAGGAAATGCGGACGAGCAGTACTTC
CATSRGNADEQYF